A selection of T cell receptor beta chains follows, all from one sample in a study of blood T cell repertoires in COVID-19. Sequencing was performed with immunoSEQ multiplex PCR; in TCRdb, only in-frame clones are kept and a portion is missing. The sample lists 180,000 or so clones, 85% to 90% occurring once. Sequencing was done on a sample of peripheral blood. The origin of the receptors is a woman aged 60-70 years with acute or convalescent COVID-19. The CDR3 runs from the conserved cysteine through the conserved F or W. The D gene is left open where the match is weak. Some rows mark clone size as missing; the rest say once, few, many or name a class of expanded clone.

CASSLLAEAFF TGTGCCAGCAGTTTGCTAGCAGAAGCTTTCTTT TRBJ1-1 TRBV28 . .
CASSVGTGVAYTF TGTGCCAGCAGCGTAGGGACAGGGGTCGCCTACACCTTC TRBJ1-2 TRBV12-3/TRBV12-4 . TRBD1
CASSQPRLAGKETQYF TGTGCCAGCAGCCAACCTCGTCTAGCGGGAAAAGAGACCCAGTACTTC TRBJ2-5 TRBV3-1/TRBV3-2 . TRBD2
CASSQHAGGTAEQFF TGTGCCAGCTCACAACACGCAGGGGGGACAGCTGAGCAGTTCTTC TRBJ2-1 TRBV18 . .
CASSPDRTHTEAFF TGTGCCAGCAGTCCTGACAGGACCCACACTGAAGCTTTCTTT TRBJ1-1 TRBV28 . .
CASSFPRGSGRWEETQYF TGTGCCAGCAGTTTCCCCCGGGGCAGCGGGAGATGGGAAGAGACCCAGTACTTC TRBJ2-5 TRBV28 once TRBD2
CATARGPNTGELFF TGTGCCACTGCCAGGGGACCAAACACCGGGGAGCTGTTTTTT TRBJ2-2 TRBV24-1 . .
CASSPLAGNTGELFF TGTGCCAGCAGCCCCTTAGCGGGAAACACCGGGGAGCTGTTTTTT TRBJ2-2 TRBV9 few TRBD2
CASSFSSGTGTSPLHF TGTGCCAGTAGTTTTTCAAGCGGGACAGGGACCTCACCCCTCCACTTT TRBJ1-6 TRBV19 . TRBD1
CASSLDSGTSENNEQFF TGTGCCAGCAGCTTAGACTCCGGGACTAGCGAAAACAATGAGCAGTTCTTC TRBJ2-1 TRBV7-2 many TRBD2
CASTEETQYF TGTGCCAGTACAGAAGAGACCCAGTACTTC TRBJ2-5 TRBV6-5 . .
CASSIGSRGNQPQHF TGTGCCAGTAGTATCGGTAGCAGGGGCAATCAGCCCCAGCATTTT TRBJ1-5 TRBV19 . .
CASSFLTGELFF TGCGCCAGCAGCTTCCTAACCGGGGAGCTGTTTTTT TRBJ2-2 TRBV5-1 . .
CASSTLAGVGEQFF TGTGCCAGTAGTACACTAGCGGGAGTAGGTGAGCAGTTCTTC TRBJ2-1 TRBV19 few TRBD2
CSVAYRALSGNTIYF TGCAGCGTCGCTTACAGGGCCCTCTCTGGAAACACCATATATTTT TRBJ1-3 TRBV29-1 . .
CASSIGGLDEETQYF TGTGCCAGTAGTATAGGGGGACTAGATGAAGAGACCCAGTACTTC TRBJ2-5 TRBV19 . TRBD2
CASRRLAGKYEQYF TGTGCCAGCAGACGACTAGCGGGGAAATACGAGCAGTACTTC TRBJ2-7 TRBV27 . TRBD2
CASSLDRVGYGYTF TGTGCCAGCAGCTTAGACAGGGTAGGCTATGGCTACACCTTC TRBJ1-2 TRBV7-9 . .
CASSLTGTRSEQFF TGTGCCAGCAGCTTGACCGGGACTAGAAGTGAGCAGTTCTTC TRBJ2-1 TRBV7-3 . TRBD2
CASSTDTYNEQFF TGTGCCAGCAGTACGGACACCTACAATGAGCAGTTCTTC TRBJ2-1 TRBV28 . .
CASSFSGRAVETQYF TGCGCCAGCAGCTTTAGCGGGAGGGCTGTGGAGACCCAGTACTTC TRBJ2-5 TRBV5-1 . TRBD2
CASSRRHWLMNTEAFF TGCGCCAGCAGTCGCCGACATTGGTTGATGAACACTGAAGCTTTCTTT TRBJ1-1 TRBV23-1 once .
CASSSRTSGSVNEQFF TGTGCCAGCAGCTCCAGGACTAGCGGGAGTGTAAATGAGCAGTTCTTC TRBJ2-1 TRBV7-3 once TRBD2
CASSYSGTGDDYGYTF TGTGCCAGCAGTTACTCCGGGACAGGGGATGACTATGGCTACACCTTC TRBJ1-2 TRBV6-6 . TRBD1
CASSPQGSVNTEAFF TGTGCCAGCAGCCCACAGGGGTCGGTGAACACTGAAGCTTTCTTT TRBJ1-1 TRBV3-1/TRBV3-2 once TRBD1
CASSEAPGEASPLHF TGTGCCAGCAGTGAAGCACCTGGTGAGGCTTCACCCCTCCACTTT TRBJ1-6 TRBV6-1 . .
CASSRGEWNEQFF TGCGCCAGCAGCAGGGGTGAATGGAATGAGCAGTTCTTC TRBJ2-1 TRBV5-1 few .
CSVGLNSGNTIYF TGCAGCGTTGGGCTCAACTCTGGAAACACCATATATTTT TRBJ1-3 TRBV29-1 . .
CASSRRLAGVSGELFF TGTGCCAGCAGCCGTCGACTAGCGGGAGTGTCCGGGGAGCTGTTTTTT TRBJ2-2 TRBV14 . TRBD2
CASSIPGIHTEAFF TGTGCCAGTAGTATCCCCGGGATTCACACTGAAGCTTTCTTT TRBJ1-1 TRBV19 . .
CASRGLDSTYGYTF TGTGCCAGCAGGGGGCTAGACAGCACCTATGGCTACACCTTC TRBJ1-2 TRBV27 . .
CASSLGLSYGYTF TGTGCCAGCAGCTTAGGGTTGAGCTATGGCTACACCTTC TRBJ1-2 TRBV7-8 . .
CASSHGTGGVGTEAFF TGCGCCAGCAGCCACGGGACAGGGGGCGTGGGCACTGAAGCTTTCTTT TRBJ1-1 TRBV5-1 . TRBD1
CASSSGFDSFAGELFF TGTGCCAGCAGCTCCGGGTTTGATAGTTTCGCCGGGGAGCTGTTTTTT TRBJ2-2 TRBV7-6 . .
CAISDPGSSFHGYTF TGTGCCATCAGTGACCCGGGGTCGTCCTTCCATGGCTACACCTTC TRBJ1-2 TRBV10-3 . .
CASSSAPGQSSGANVLTF TGTGCCAGCAGTTCCGCTCCGGGACAATCCTCTGGGGCCAACGTCCTGACTTTC TRBJ2-6 TRBV6-2/TRBV6-3 . .
CASSQEGTSGRHADTQYF TGCGCCAGCAGCCAAGAAGGGACTAGCGGGAGACACGCAGATACGCAGTATTTT TRBJ2-3 TRBV4-1 . TRBD2
CASSLNQGLGTDTQYF TGTGCCAGCAGCTTAAATCAGGGTCTCGGCACAGATACGCAGTATTTT TRBJ2-3 TRBV7-3 . .
CASSTTAGAGNTIYF TGTGCCAGCAGTACAACAGCGGGTGCTGGAAACACCATATATTTT TRBJ1-3 TRBV6-5 . .
CASSLAAYGYTF TGTGCCAGCAGTTTGGCGGCCTATGGCTACACCTTC TRBJ1-2 TRBV28 . .
CASSPAGGSPLHF TGTGCCAGCAGCCCCGCAGGGGGATCACCCCTCCACTTT TRBJ1-6 TRBV11-3 few TRBD1
CASSSRTSGRGEQFF TGTGCCAGCAGCTCTCGGACTAGCGGGAGAGGGGAGCAGTTCTTC TRBJ2-1 TRBV9 . TRBD2
CASSFSTPNSPLHF TGTGCCAGCAGTTTTAGCACTCCCAATTCACCCCTCCACTTT TRBJ1-6 TRBV27 . .
CASSVNPGIAGRGSSYNEQFF TGTGCCAGCAGCGTAAACCCCGGGATAGCGGGGAGGGGAAGCTCCTACAATGAGCAGTTCTTC TRBJ2-1 TRBV9 . TRBD2
CASSDGYTEAFF TGCGCCAGCAGTGACGGTTACACTGAAGCTTTCTTT TRBJ1-1 TRBV10-1 . .
CASSRLAGATDTQYF TGTGCCAGTAGTCGACTAGCGGGAGCCACAGATACGCAGTATTTT TRBJ2-3 TRBV19 . TRBD2
CASSPVGGDTEAFF TGTGCCAGCAGCCCCGTGGGGGGTGACACTGAAGCTTTCTTT TRBJ1-1 TRBV5-6 . .
CASSPDRLVLGGTEAFF TGTGCCAGCTCGCCCGACAGACTCGTCCTCGGTGGTACTGAAGCTTTCTTT TRBJ1-1 TRBV18 . .
CAISLQGEAYGYTF TGTGCCATCAGTCTACAGGGGGAAGCCTATGGCTACACCTTC TRBJ1-2 TRBV10-3 once TRBD1
CASSPTLAGGGGELFF TGTGCCAGCTCACCAACCCTAGCGGGAGGAGGCGGGGAGCTGTTTTTT TRBJ2-2 TRBV18 . TRBD2
CASGLVTGLYNEQFF TGTGCTAGTGGTTTGGTTACAGGGTTATACAATGAGCAGTTCTTC TRBJ2-1 TRBV12-5 . .
CASSRDSHISYEQYF TGTGCCAGCAGTCGGGACAGTCATATCTCCTACGAGCAGTACTTC TRBJ2-7 TRBV6-6 . TRBD1
CASGTGQYEQYF TGTGCCAGCGGTACAGGCCAATACGAGCAGTACTTC TRBJ2-7 TRBV28 . .